This entry lists 30 T cell receptor beta chains sequenced from one sample in a study of T cell responses to AZD1222 COVID-19 vaccine. The assay was immunoSEQ multiplex PCR, and TCRdb's table has in-frame clones only and misses some. This table has around 70,000 clones, about 88% appearing once. Here the sequenced sample was peripheral blood, taken on day 0 of AZD1222 vaccination. The receptors were gathered from an adult in good health.

This clone was found a few times. The chain combines TRBV7-8 with TRBJ2-7; TRBD1 is a possible D gene (6 bases). Trimming stripped 5 bases from V and 5 bases from J, with 16 bases between. This CDR3 is 14 amino acids long. CDR1 SGHVS and CDR2 FQNEAQ come from the germline V gene. The CDR3 DNA follows: TGTGCCAGCAGCCTTCTTACAGGGTTCGACGAGCAGTACTTC. It specifies CASSLLTGFDEQYF.

This chain connects TRBV19 to TRBJ1-5, with D possibly matching TRBD1 (5 bases). CDR1 is LNHDA, CDR2 SQIVND, per germline (reference sequence). V gave up 10 bases and J gave up 0 bases, with 16 bases separating them. This CDR3 is built from 15 residues. CDR3 bases: TGTGCCACCCACGGCCGACAGTATAGCAATCAGCCCCAGCATTTT. It is translated as CATHGRQYSNQPQHF.

The chain couples TRBV25-1 to TRBJ1-4; D not certain. With 3 bases removed from V and 5 bases from J, the gap between germline ends came to 13 bases. The CDR3 is 15 amino acids. The V gene's germline CDR1 is MGHDK and CDR2 SYGVNS. This chain's CDR3 is CASSDTGRTNEKLFF. CDR3 in DNA: TGTGCCAGCAGTGATACCGGGCGAACAAATGAAAAACTGTTTTTT. Filled out from reference TRBV25-1 and TRBJ1-4, the complete variable domain reads EADIYQTPRYLVIGTGKKITLECSQTMGHDKMYWYQQDPGMELHLIHYSYGVNSTEKGDLSSESTVSRIRTEHFPLTLESARPSHTSQYLCASSDTGRTNEKLFFGSGTQLSVL.

J is TRBJ2-1 and V is TRBV5-1; 7 bases are a match to TRBD1. Germline loops: CDR1 SGHRS, CDR2 YFSETQ. V was pared by 0 bases and J by 8 bases, with 8 bases of the junction left unmatched. There are 15 residues in the CDR3. The CDR3 loop reads CASSLEGGRMDEQFF. DNA of the CDR3: TGCGCCAGCAGCTTGGAAGGGGGCCGGATGGATGAGCAGTTCTTC.

This clone was counted only a few times. V is TRBV15 and J is TRBJ1-6; D gene uncertain. The CDR3 is 13 amino acids. The germline V and J ends were trimmed by 2 bases and 12 bases, with 11 bases remaining between them. CDR1 is LNHNV and CDR2 is YYDKDF in the germline V gene (reference sequence). This CDR3 reads CATSRRILEPLHF. CDR3 coding DNA: TGTGCCACCAGCAGAAGAATTCTGGAACCCCTCCACTTT.

This chain links TRBV9 with TRBJ2-1, with 7 nucleotides matching TRBD2. The CDR3 is 16 amino acids. Germline V gene lookup returns CDR1 SGDLS and CDR2 YYNGEE. J lost 4 bases, V lost 0 bases, and 7 bases had no gene match. This chain's CDR3 is CASSVDPDGRYNEQFF. The DNA of the CDR3 is TGTGCCAGCAGCGTAGATCCTGACGGGAGGTACAATGAGCAGTTCTTC.

The chain is built from TRBV6-2 or TRBV6-3 and TRBJ2-6; no firm D call. Germline lookup yields CDR1 MNHEY and CDR2 SVGEGT. V was clipped by 4 bases and J by 0 bases, with 13 bases between them. The CDR3 is 17 amino acids. CDR3 loop: CASSSGPQYSGANVLTF. The CDR3 nucleotides are TGTGCCAGCAGTTCAGGCCCACAGTACTCTGGGGCCAACGTCCTGACTTTC.

This chain links TRBV2 with TRBJ2-1; D gene uncertain. Per germline, CDR1 SNHLY and CDR2 FYNNEI. Trimming left V 4 bases short and J 6 bases short, with 4 bases between. The CDR3 is made up of 11 amino acids. The CDR3 protein is CASSGGNEQFF. CDR3 in DNA: TGTGCCAGCAGTGGGGGCAATGAGCAGTTCTTC.

CDR3 DNA sequence: TGTGCCACCAGCAGAGATTTCGGACGGTATACTGAAGCTTTCTTT. It codes for CATSRDFGRYTEAFF. The chain employs TRBV15 and TRBJ1-1; D unclear. The V end lost 0 bases, the J end lost 5 bases, and 13 bases lay between the germline ends. CDR1 is LNHNV, CDR2 YYDKDF, per germline (reference sequence). The CDR3 is 15 amino acids.

With regard to this clone: The junction shows a germline mismatch at one end, possibly a read error. The chain recombines TRBV11-2 with TRBJ2-7; D possibly corresponds to TRBD2 (6 bases). Germline CDR1 and CDR2: SGHAT and FQNNGV. The CDR3 is 12 residues long. CDR3 residues: CASSINWGGGHF. The CDR3, as DNA: TGTGCCAGCAGTATAAATTGGGGCGGAGGGCACTTC.

The chain links TRBV7-2 to TRBJ2-1; a weak D match, TRBD2 (6 bases). Trimming left V 1 base short and J 12 bases short, with 16 bases between. Germline V gene sequence: CDR1 SGHTA, CDR2 FQGNSA. The CDR3 has 14 amino acids. As DNA, the CDR3 is TGTGCCAGCAGCTTAGACGGTAGCGGAGGCGTGCAGTTCTTC. This translates into CASSLDGSGGVQFF. The full variable domain, rest sourced from reference TRBV7-2 and TRBJ2-1, is GAGVSQSPSNKVTEKGKDVELRCDPISGHTALYWYRQSLGQGLEFLIYFQGNSAPDKSGLPSDRFSAERTGGSVSTLTIQRTQQEDSAVYLCASSLDGSGGVQFFGPGTRLTVL.

V usage is TRBV15 and J usage is TRBJ2-3; the match to TRBD2 covers 8 bases. The trim removed 0 bases at V and 2 bases at J, leaving 1 base unmatched. The CDR3 covers 15 residues. CDR1 and CDR2 (germline): LNHNV, YYDKDF (reference sequence). This CDR3 is CATSREAGATDTQYF. The CDR3 DNA is TGTGCCACCAGCAGAGAAGCGGGAGCCACAGATACGCAGTATTTT.

The chain links TRBV11-2 to TRBJ2-2; 7 nucleotides agree with TRBD2. This CDR3 contains 15 residues. Germline V CDR1 and CDR2: SGHAT, FQNNGV. J lost 1 base, V lost 1 base, and 0 bases had no gene match. CDR3: CASSLAGGNTGELFF. The CDR3 DNA reads TGTGCCAGCAGCTTAGCGGGAGGGAACACCGGGGAGCTGTTTTTT. The variable domain in full, completed from reference TRBV11-2 and TRBJ2-2, reads EAGVAQSPRYKIIEKRQSVAFWCNPISGHATLYWYQQILGQGPKLLIQFQNNGVVDDSQLPKDRFSAERLKGVDSTLKIQPAKLEDSAVYLCASSLAGGNTGELFFGEGSRLTVL.

This chain links TRBV2 with TRBJ2-2; 8 nucleotides match TRBD1. The CDR3 sequence is 16 residues long. CDR1 SNHLY and CDR2 FYNNEI come from the germline V gene. V dropped 8 bases and J dropped 5; count of bases not matched to a gene: 13. This CDR3 is CASSLAQGARTGELFF. In DNA, the CDR3 is TGTGCCAGCTCCCTCGCCCAGGGGGCTAGGACCGGGGAGCTGTTTTTT.

The chain is built from TRBV7-9 and TRBJ1-5, with a possible D match to TRBD1 (5 bases). The CDR3 extends over 14 amino acids. CDR1 SEHNR and CDR2 FQNEAQ come from the germline V gene (reference sequence). Trimming left V 6 bases short and J 5 bases short, with 14 bases between. The CDR3 DNA reads as TGTGCCAGCAGTATGCCAGGGAGGGATCAGCCCCAGCATTTT. Protein product: CASSMPGRDQPQHF.

V is TRBV25-1 and J is TRBJ2-2; 12 bases align to TRBD2. From germline, CDR1 is MGHDK and CDR2 SYGVNS. J gave up 4 bases and V 6 bases, and 6 bases lay outside the gene matches. This CDR3 comprises 16 residues. CDR3 DNA: TGTGCCAGCAGCACACCGGGACTAGCGGGCACCGGGGAGCTGTTTTTT. Amino acids: CASSTPGLAGTGELFF.

The CDR3 is CATQAGSQPQHF. CDR3 in DNA: TGTGCCACCCAAGCGGGGTCCCAGCCCCAGCATTTT. The J gene is TRBJ1-5, the V gene TRBV7-9, with D unclear. V shed 10 bases and J shed 7 bases, with 14 bases lying between them. Germline V gene data show CDR1 as SEHNR and CDR2 as FQNEAQ (reference sequence). This CDR3 is built from 12 residues.

V gene TRBV7-2 combines with J gene TRBJ2-3, with TRBD2 matching 14 bases. CDR1 SGHTA and CDR2 FQGNSA come from the germline V gene. The CDR3 has 18 amino acids. J lost 3 bases, V lost 5 bases, and 10 bases had no gene match. The CDR3 coding sequence is TGTGCCAGCAGCCCCTCTCCCGGGACTAGCGGGAGTACAGATACGCAGTATTTT. Protein sequence: CASSPSPGTSGSTDTQYF.

This chain uses TRBV6-2 or TRBV6-3 with TRBJ2-6, with D possibly TRBD1 on 6 matching bases. Trimming cost V 6 bases and J 4 bases, with 16 bases left between them. This CDR3 is built from 16 residues. The germline V gene encodes CDR1 MNHEY and CDR2 SVGEGT. The CDR3 bases are TGTGCCAGCAGCCGAAACAGGGTAGCCGGGGCCAACGTCCTGACTTTC. This encodes CASSRNRVAGANVLTF.

This chain joins TRBV7-2 and TRBJ1-1, with D possibly TRBD1 on 5 matching bases. V dropped 1 base and J dropped 1 base, with 10 bases sitting between them. CDR1 SGHTA and CDR2 FQGNSA come from the germline V gene. The length of the CDR3 is 15 residues. CDR3 loop: CASSLVRQPNTEAFF. In DNA, the CDR3 is TGTGCCAGCAGCTTAGTACGACAGCCGAACACTGAAGCTTTCTTT.

This chain links TRBV27 with TRBJ2-7; a weak D match, TRBD1 (6 bases). From germline, CDR1 is MNHEY and CDR2 SMNVEV (reference sequence). The CDR3 has 13 amino acids. V gave up 3 bases and J gave up 2 bases, with 8 bases separating them. The CDR3, as DNA: TGTGCCAGCAGTTTGAGGGGGACCTACGAGCAGTACTTC. Protein: CASSLRGTYEQYF.

The chain employs TRBV7-2 and TRBJ2-7; TRBD2 matches at 8 bases. V was pared by 3 bases and J by 5 bases, with 6 bases of the junction left unmatched. This CDR3 contains 14 residues. CDR1 is SGHTA, CDR2 FQGNSA, per germline. The CDR3 protein is CASSFSGGIHEQYF. CDR3 bases: TGTGCCAGCAGCTTTTCGGGAGGGATCCACGAGCAGTACTTC.

The rearrangement joins TRBV7-9 to TRBJ1-2; the D is unclear. This CDR3 is built from 11 residues. V shed 5 bases and J shed 8 bases, with 9 bases lying between them. The germline V gene encodes CDR1 SEHNR and CDR2 FQNEAQ (reference sequence). The CDR3 region has the DNA TGTGCCAGCAGCGCGGAAGGGGGCTACACCTTC. Protein sequence: CASSAEGGYTF.

This chain joins TRBV10-1 and TRBJ1-4, with D perhaps TRBD1 (5 bases). Between the trimmed V and J ends, which lost 4 bases and 5 bases, there was a span of 11 bases. CDR3 length: 14 amino acids. Germline assignment: CDR1 WNHNN and CDR2 SYGVQD (reference sequence). The CDR3 nucleotides read TGCGCCAGCAGTGGTGGAGGGGTCAATGAAAAACTGTTTTTT. Amino acids: CASSGGGVNEKLFF.

The chain is built from TRBV18 and TRBJ2-5, with 7 bases identical to TRBD1. V lost 2 bases, J lost 4 bases, and 1 base stayed unmatched. The germline V gene encodes CDR1 KGHSH and CDR2 LQKENI. This CDR3 is 13 amino acids long. The CDR3 loop is CASSPGDRETQYF. The CDR3, as DNA: TGTGCCAGCTCACCAGGGGACAGAGAGACCCAGTACTTC. Variable domain in full (rest from reference TRBV18 and TRBJ2-5): NAGVMQNPRHLVRRRGQEARLRCSPMKGHSHVYWYRQLPEEGLKFMVYLQKENIIDESGMPKERFSAEFPKEGPSILRIQQVVRGDSAAYFCASSPGDRETQYFGPGTRLLVL.

The gene calls are TRBV6-2 or TRBV6-3 and TRBJ1-2; D is undetermined. The CDR3 consists of 13 residues. Trimming shortened V by 6 bases and J by 4 bases, and 12 bases separated the two germline ends. Germline-derived CDR1 and CDR2 are MNHEY and SVGEGT. The CDR3 loop reads CASSQPESYGYTF. The CDR3 DNA sequence: TGTGCCAGCAGCCAACCGGAATCCTATGGCTACACCTTC.

The V call is TRBV6-2 or TRBV6-3, the J call TRBJ1-1; D gene ambiguous. CDR1 is MNHEY, CDR2 SVGEGT, per germline. CDR3 length: 13 amino acids. The V and J ends lost 2 bases and 3 bases respectively, with 7 bases between them. The DNA of the CDR3 is TGTGCCAGCAGTTACGTGGAGTACACTGAAGCTTTCTTT. Translation: CASSYVEYTEAFF.

The chain recombines TRBV28 with TRBJ1-1; D remains ambiguous. Trimming stripped 6 bases from V and 7 bases from J, with 12 bases between. CDR3 length equals 12 residues. Germline V gene data show CDR1 as MDHEN and CDR2 as SYDVKM. The CDR3 loop reads CASSLTWDEAFF. CDR3 in DNA: TGTGCCAGCAGCCTAACTTGGGATGAAGCTTTCTTT.

For this clone: A read error may produce the germline difference seen at one junction end. V usage is TRBV7-7 and J usage is TRBJ2-1; D not resolved. CDR3 length: 13 residues. Per germline, CDR1 SSHAT and CDR2 FNYEAQ (reference sequence). CDR3 amino acids: CASSSGPPNEQFF. CDR3 coding DNA: TGTGCTAGCAGCTCCGGACCGCCAAATGAGCAGTTCTTC.

The chain joins TRBV7-2 to TRBJ1-1, with 7 nucleotides matching TRBD1. This CDR3 has 17 amino acids. The V gene end was trimmed by 4 bases and the J gene end by 3 bases; junction bases not matched to a gene: 14. CDR1 and CDR2 from the germline V gene are SGHTA and FQGNSA. Here the CDR3 reads CASSSRTGEIRYTEAFF. The DNA of the CDR3 is TGTGCCAGCAGCTCCCGGACAGGCGAAATTAGGTACACTGAAGCTTTCTTT.